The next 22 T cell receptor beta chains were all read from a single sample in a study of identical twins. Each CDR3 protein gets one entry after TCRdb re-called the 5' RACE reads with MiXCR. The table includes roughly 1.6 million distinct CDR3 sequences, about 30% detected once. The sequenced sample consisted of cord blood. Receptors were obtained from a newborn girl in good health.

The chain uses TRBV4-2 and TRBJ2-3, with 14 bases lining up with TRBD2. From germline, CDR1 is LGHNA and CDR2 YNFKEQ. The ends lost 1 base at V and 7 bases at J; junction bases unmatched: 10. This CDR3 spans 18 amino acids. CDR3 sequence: CASSQAFSTSGGENTQYF. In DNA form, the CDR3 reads TGTGCCAGCAGCCAAGCCTTCTCGACTAGCGGGGGGGAAAATACGCAGTATTTT.

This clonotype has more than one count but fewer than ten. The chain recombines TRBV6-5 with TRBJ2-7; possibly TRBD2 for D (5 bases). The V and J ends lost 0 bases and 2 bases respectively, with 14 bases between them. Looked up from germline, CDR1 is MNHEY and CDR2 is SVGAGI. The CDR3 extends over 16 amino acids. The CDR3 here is CASSYSYRSATYEQYF. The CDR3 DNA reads TGTGCCAGCAGTTACTCGTACCGTAGCGCTACCTACGAGCAGTACTTC.

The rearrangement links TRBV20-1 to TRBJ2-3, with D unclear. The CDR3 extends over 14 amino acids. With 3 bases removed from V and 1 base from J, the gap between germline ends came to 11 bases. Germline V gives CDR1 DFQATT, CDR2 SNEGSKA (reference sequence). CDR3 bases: TGCAGTGCTAGTCATTCGAGCGGCACAGATACGCAGTATTTT. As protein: CSASHSSGTDTQYF.

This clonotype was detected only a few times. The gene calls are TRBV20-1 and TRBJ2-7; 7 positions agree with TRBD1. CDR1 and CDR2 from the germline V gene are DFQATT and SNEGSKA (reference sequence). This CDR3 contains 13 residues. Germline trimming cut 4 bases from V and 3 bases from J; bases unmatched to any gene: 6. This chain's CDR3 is CSANYRGYYEQYF. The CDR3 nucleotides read TGCAGTGCTAACTACAGGGGCTACTACGAGCAGTACTTC.

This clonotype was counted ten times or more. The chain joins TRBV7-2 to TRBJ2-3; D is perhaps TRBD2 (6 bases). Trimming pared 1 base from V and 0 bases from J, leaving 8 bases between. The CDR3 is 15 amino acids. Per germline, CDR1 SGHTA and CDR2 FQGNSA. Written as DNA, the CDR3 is TGTGCCAGCAGCTTAGTTGGGGGGAGCACAGATACGCAGTATTTT. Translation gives CASSLVGGSTDTQYF.

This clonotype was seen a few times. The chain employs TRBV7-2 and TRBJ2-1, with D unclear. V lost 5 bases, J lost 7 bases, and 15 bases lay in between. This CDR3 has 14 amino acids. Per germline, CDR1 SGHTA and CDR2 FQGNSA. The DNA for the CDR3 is TGTGCCAGCAGCCCCTTTCCTGGTAGGAATGAGCAGTTCTTC. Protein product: CASSPFPGRNEQFF.

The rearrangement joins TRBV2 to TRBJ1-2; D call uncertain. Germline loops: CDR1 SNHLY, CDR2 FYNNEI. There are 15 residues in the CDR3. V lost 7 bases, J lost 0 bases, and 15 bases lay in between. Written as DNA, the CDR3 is TGTGCCAGCAAAAGTAATTCCAGCCCTAACTATGGCTACACCTTC. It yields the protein CASKSNSSPNYGYTF.

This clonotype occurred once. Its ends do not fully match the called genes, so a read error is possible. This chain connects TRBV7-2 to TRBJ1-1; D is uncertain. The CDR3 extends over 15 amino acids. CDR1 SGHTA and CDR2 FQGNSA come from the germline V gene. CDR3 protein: CASNLVGSRSTEAFF. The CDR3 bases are TGTGCCAGCAACTTAGTCGGCAGCCGGAGCACTGAAGCTTTCTTT.

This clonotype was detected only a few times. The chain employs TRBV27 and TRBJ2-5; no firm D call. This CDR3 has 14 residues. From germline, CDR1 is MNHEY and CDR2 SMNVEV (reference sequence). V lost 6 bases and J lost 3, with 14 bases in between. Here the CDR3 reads CASRLLYGEETQYF. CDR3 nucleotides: TGTGCCAGCAGGCTTTTATATGGGGAAGAGACCCAGTACTTC.

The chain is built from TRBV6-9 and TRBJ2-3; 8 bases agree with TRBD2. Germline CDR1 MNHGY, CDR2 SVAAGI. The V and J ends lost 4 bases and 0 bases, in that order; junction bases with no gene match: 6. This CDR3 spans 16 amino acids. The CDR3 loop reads CASSCCSGTSTDTQYF. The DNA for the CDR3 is TGTGCCAGCAGTTGTTGTAGCGGGACTAGCACAGATACGCAGTATTTT.

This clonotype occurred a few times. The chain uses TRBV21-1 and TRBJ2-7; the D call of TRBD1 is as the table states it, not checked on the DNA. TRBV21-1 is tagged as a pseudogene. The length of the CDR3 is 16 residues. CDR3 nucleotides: TGTGCCAGCAGCAATACCGGACAGCTTAGTTCCTACGAGCAGTACTTC. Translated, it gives CASSNTGQLSSYEQYF.

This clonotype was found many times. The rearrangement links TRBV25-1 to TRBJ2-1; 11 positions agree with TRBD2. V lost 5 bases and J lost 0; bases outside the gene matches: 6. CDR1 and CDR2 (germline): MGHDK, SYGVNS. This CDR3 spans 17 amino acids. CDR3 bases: TGTGCCAGCAGTACCCTAGCGGGAGGTAGCTCCTACAATGAGCAGTTCTTC. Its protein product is CASSTLAGGSSYNEQFF.

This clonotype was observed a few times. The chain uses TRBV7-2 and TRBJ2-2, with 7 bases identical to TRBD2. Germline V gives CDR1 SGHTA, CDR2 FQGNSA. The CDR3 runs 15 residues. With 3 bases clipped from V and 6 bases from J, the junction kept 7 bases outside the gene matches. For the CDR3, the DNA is TGTGCCAGCAGCTTTTTCGGACTAGAGGCCGGGGAGCTGTTTTTT. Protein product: CASSFFGLEAGELFF.

This CDR3 is CASSPLVAPYNEQYF. DNA of the CDR3: TGTGCCAGCTCACCACTAGTAGCCCCGTACAATGAGCAGTACTTC. The chain recombines TRBV18 with TRBJ2-5; no firm D call. The CDR3 spans 15 residues. V was pared by 1 base and J by 11 bases, with 20 bases between. Per germline, CDR1 KGHSH and CDR2 LQKENI.

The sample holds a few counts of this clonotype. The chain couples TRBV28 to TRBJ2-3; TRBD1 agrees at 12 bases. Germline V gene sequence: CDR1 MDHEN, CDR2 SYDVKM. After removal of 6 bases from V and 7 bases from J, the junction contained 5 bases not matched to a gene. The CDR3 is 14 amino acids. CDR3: CASRGTGGAYTQYF. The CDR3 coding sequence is TGTGCCAGCAGGGGGACAGGGGGCGCATATACGCAGTATTTT.

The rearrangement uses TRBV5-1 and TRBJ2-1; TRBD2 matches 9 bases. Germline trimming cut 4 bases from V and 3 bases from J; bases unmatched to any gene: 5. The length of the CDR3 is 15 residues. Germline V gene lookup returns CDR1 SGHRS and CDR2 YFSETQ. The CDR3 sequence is CASSGTSRDYNEQFF. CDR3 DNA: TGCGCCAGCAGCGGGACTAGCCGAGACTACAATGAGCAGTTCTTC.

The CDR3, as DNA: TGTGCCAGTAGTGACTGGGACAGGAGAAAGAACACTGAAGCTTTCTTT. It codes for CASSDWDRRKNTEAFF. This chain connects TRBV19 to TRBJ1-1; 8 bases are a match to TRBD1. CDR3 size: 16 residues. Germline CDR1 reads LNHDA; CDR2 reads SQIVND (reference sequence). With 5 bases clipped from V and 1 base from J, the junction kept 9 bases outside the gene matches.

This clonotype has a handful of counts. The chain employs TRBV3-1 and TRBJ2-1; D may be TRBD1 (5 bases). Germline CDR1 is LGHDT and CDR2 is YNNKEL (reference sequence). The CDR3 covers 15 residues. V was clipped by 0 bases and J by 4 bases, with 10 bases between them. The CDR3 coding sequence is TGTGCCAGCAGCCAAGAGATTGGGGCATACAATGAGCAGTTCTTC. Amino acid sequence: CASSQEIGAYNEQFF.

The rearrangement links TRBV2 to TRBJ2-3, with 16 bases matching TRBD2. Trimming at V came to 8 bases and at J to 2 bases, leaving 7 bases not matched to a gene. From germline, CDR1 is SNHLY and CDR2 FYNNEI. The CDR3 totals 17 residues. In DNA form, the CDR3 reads TGTGCCAGCGGGACTAGCGGGGGGGCCTTGGTCACAGATACGCAGTATTTT. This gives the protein CASGTSGGALVTDTQYF.

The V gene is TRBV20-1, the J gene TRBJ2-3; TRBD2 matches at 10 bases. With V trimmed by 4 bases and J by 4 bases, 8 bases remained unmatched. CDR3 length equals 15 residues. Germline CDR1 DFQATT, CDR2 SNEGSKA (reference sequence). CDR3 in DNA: TGCAGTGCTACGCTACTAGCGGGAAACGCAGATACGCAGTATTTT. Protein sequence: CSATLLAGNADTQYF.

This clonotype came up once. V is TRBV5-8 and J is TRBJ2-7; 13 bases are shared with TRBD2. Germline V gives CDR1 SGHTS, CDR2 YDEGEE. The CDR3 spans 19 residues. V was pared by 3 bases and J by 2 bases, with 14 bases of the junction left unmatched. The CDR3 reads CASSSRTSGSWDGPYEQYF. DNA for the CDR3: TGTGCCAGCAGCTCCAGGACTAGCGGGAGCTGGGACGGACCCTACGAGCAGTACTTC.

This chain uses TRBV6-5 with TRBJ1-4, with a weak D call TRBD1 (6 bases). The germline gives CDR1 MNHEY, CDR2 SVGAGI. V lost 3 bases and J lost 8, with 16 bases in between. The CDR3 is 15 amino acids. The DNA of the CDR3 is TGTGCCAGCAGTTATAGGGGGAGGGCTACCGAAAAACTGTTTTTT. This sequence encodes CASSYRGRATEKLFF.